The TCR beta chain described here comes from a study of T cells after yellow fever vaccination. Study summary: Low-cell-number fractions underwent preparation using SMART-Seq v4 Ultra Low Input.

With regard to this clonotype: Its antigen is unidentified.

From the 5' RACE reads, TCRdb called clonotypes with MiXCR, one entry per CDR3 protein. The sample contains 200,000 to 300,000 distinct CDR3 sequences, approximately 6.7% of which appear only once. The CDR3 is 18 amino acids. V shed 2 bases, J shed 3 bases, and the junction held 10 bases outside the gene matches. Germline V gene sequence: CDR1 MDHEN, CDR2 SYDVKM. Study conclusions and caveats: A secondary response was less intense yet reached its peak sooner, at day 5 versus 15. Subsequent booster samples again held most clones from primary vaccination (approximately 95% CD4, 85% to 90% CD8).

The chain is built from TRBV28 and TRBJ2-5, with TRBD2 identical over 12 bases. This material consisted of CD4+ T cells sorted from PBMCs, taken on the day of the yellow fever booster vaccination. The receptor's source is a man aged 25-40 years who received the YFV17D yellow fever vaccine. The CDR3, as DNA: TGTGCCAGCAGTTTAGGTCCAAAACTAGCGGGAGGAAAAGAGACCCAGTACTTC. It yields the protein CASSLGPKLAGGKETQYF. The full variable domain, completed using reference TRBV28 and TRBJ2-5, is DVKVTQSSRYLVKRTGEKVFLECVQDMDHENMFWYRQDPGLGLRLIYFSYDVKMKEKGDIPEGYSVSREKKERFSLILESASTNQTSMYLCASSLGPKLAGGKETQYFGPGTRLLVL.